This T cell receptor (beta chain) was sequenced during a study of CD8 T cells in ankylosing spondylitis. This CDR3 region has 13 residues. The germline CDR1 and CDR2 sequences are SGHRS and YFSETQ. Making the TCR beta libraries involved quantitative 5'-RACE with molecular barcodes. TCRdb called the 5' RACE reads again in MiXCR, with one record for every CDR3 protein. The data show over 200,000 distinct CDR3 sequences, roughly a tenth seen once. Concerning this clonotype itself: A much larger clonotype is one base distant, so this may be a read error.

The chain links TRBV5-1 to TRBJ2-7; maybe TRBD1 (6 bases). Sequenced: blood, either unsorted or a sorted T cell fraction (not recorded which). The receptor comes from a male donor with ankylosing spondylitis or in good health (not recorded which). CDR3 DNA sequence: TGCACCAGCAGCTTGAACAGGGCGTACGAGCAGTACTTC. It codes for CTSSLNRAYEQYF.